The rows below give T cell receptor beta chains drawn from one sample of a study of CD8 T cells in ankylosing spondylitis. TCRdb re-called the 5' RACE reads through MiXCR, storing one row per CDR3 protein. This table holds about 390,000 distinct CDR3 sequences, under 25% found once. The sequenced sample consisted of blood, either unsorted or a sorted T cell fraction (not recorded which). These receptors all stem from a male donor with ankylosing spondylitis. Each CDR3 is given with its conserved first and last residue. Each record gives: V gene, clone size, J gene, CDR3 length, D gene, CDR3 protein, CDR3 DNA. The D gene is left open where the match is weak. Expanded clones get a size class; other rows say once, few or many, or leave the size out.

V: TRBV23-1; size: .; J: TRBJ1-5; length: 16; D: .; CDR3: CASSQSFWRGNQPQHF; DNA: TGCGCCAGCAGTCAATCTTTTTGGAGGGGTAATCAGCCCCAGCATTTT
V: TRBV4-1; size: .; J: TRBJ2-5; length: 13; D: TRBD1; CDR3: CASSPTGRETQYF; DNA: TGCGCCAGCAGCCCGACAGGGCGCGAGACCCAGTACTTC
V: TRBV5-1; size: .; J: TRBJ1-1; length: 13; D: .; CDR3: CASRPGGNTEAFF; DNA: TGCGCCAGCAGGCCCGGGGGGAACACTGAAGCTTTCTTT
V: TRBV29-1; size: few; J: TRBJ2-3; length: 12; D: .; CDR3: CSVGTATDTQYF; DNA: TGCAGCGTTGGGACAGCCACAGATACGCAGTATTTT
V: TRBV7-2; size: .; J: TRBJ1-5; length: 16; D: .; CDR3: CASSLGSQTVDQPQHF; DNA: TGTGCCAGCAGCTTAGGATCCCAGACCGTAGATCAGCCCCAGCATTTT
V: TRBV6-4; size: many; J: TRBJ2-2; length: 14; D: .; CDR3: CASSATGNTGELFF; DNA: TGTGCCAGCAGTGCAACAGGGAACACCGGGGAGCTGTTTTTT
V: TRBV3-1; size: .; J: TRBJ1-2; length: 14; D: .; CDR3: CASSQRLSNYGYTF; DNA: TGTGCCAGCAGCCAAAGACTTTCTAACTATGGCTACACCTTC
V: TRBV12-3/TRBV12-4; size: few; J: TRBJ2-3; length: 17; D: TRBD2; CDR3: CASSLLASGNRMDTQYF; DNA: TGTGCCAGCAGTTTACTGGCTAGCGGGAATAGGATGGATACGCAGTATTTT
V: TRBV20-1; size: .; J: TRBJ2-1; length: 13; D: TRBD2; CDR3: CSARASGYNEQFF; DNA: TGCAGTGCTAGAGCTAGCGGATACAATGAGCAGTTCTTC
V: TRBV29-1; size: few; J: TRBJ1-1; length: 14; D: TRBD1; CDR3: CSVGQAAGGTEAFF; DNA: TGCAGCGTTGGTCAGGCGGCAGGGGGAACTGAAGCTTTCTTT
V: TRBV28; size: .; J: TRBJ2-3; length: 15; D: TRBD1; CDR3: CASTRRDRITDTQYF; DNA: TGTGCCAGCACCCGACGGGACAGGATCACAGATACGCAGTATTTT
V: TRBV3-1; size: few; J: TRBJ1-3; length: 15; D: .; CDR3: CASSQDRISGNTIYF; DNA: TGTGCCAGCAGCCAAGATCGAATTAGCGGAAACACCATATATTTT
V: TRBV5-1; size: few; J: TRBJ1-2; length: 13; D: TRBD1; CDR3: CASSSGGAGGYTF; DNA: TGCGCCAGCAGCTCAGGGGGCGCGGGAGGCTACACCTTC
V: TRBV5-1; size: many; J: TRBJ2-3; length: 14; D: .; CDR3: CASSLGRGTDTQYF; DNA: TGTGCCAGCAGCTTGGGGCGGGGCACAGATACGCAGTATTTT
V: TRBV12-3/TRBV12-4; size: .; J: TRBJ1-2; length: 15; D: TRBD1; CDR3: CASSLTPDRPYGYTF; DNA: TGTGCCAGCAGCCTTACCCCGGACAGGCCCTATGGCTACACCTTC
V: TRBV18; size: few; J: TRBJ2-1; length: 17; D: TRBD2; CDR3: CASSPLTHSGRMVEQFF; DNA: TGTGCCAGCTCACCTCTCACCCACAGCGGGAGAATGGTTGAGCAGTTCTTC